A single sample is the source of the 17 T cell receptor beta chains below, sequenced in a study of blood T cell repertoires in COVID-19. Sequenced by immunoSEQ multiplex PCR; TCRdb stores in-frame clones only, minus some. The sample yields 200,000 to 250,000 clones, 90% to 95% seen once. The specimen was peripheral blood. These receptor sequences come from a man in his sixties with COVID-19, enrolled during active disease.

CDR3 coding DNA: TGTGCCAGCAGCTTACGGTTCCCCAACGCCAATGAGCAGTTCTTC. Protein product: CASSLRFPNANEQFF. V gene TRBV5-6 combines with J gene TRBJ2-1; D unresolved. Trimming pared 2 bases from V and 6 bases from J, leaving 15 bases between. Germline V gene lookup returns CDR1 SGHDT and CDR2 YYEEEE. CDR3 length: 15 residues.

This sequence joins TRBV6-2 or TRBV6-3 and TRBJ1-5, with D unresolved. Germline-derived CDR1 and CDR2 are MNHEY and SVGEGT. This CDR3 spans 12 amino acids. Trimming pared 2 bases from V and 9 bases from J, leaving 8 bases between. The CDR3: CASSYRPGPQHF. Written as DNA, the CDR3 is TGTGCCAGCAGTTACCGTCCGGGGCCCCAGCATTTT.

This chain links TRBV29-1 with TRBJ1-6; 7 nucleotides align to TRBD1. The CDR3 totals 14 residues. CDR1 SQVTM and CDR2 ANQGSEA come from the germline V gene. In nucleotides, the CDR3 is TGCGCTACCACAGGGGCCCCCTATAATTCACCCCTCCACTTT. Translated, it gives CATTGAPYNSPLHF.

The DNA for the CDR3 is TGTGCCAGCCTCGCTTGGGGGGCGAACACCGGGGAGCTGTTTTTT. Its translation is CASLAWGANTGELFF. The genes are TRBV7-8 and TRBJ2-2; a possible D gene is TRBD2 (6 bases). Germline V gives CDR1 SGHVS, CDR2 FQNEAQ. Trimming removed 8 bases from V and 0 bases from J, with 13 bases in between. The CDR3 consists of 15 residues. Full variable domain (remainder filled in from reference TRBV7-8 and TRBJ2-2): GAGVSQSPRYKVAKRGQDVALRCDPISGHVSLFWYQQALGQGPEFLTYFQNEAQLDKSGLPSDRFFAERPEGSVSTLKIQRTQQEDSAVYLCASLAWGANTGELFFGEGSRLTVL.

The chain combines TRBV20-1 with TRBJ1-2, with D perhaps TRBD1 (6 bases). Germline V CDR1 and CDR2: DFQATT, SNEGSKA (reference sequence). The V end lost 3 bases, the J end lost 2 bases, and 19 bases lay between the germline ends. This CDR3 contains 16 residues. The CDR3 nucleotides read TGCAGTGCTAGTTCTGAAGGACAGAGATCAAACTATGGCTACACCTTC. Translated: CSASSEGQRSNYGYTF.

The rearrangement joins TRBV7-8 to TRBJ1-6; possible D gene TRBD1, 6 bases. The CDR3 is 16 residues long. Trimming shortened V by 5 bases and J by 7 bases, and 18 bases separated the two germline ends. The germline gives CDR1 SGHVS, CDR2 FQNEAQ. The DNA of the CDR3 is TGTGCCAGCAGCAATCGGGACAACACGCGGAATTCACCCCTCCACTTT. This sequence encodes CASSNRDNTRNSPLHF.

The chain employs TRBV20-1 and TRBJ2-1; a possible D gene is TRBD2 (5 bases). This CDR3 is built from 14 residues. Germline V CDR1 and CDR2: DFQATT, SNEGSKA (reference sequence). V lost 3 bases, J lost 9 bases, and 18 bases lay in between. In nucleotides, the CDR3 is TGCAGTGCTAGTATTCGCGGGTTGGCAGGTGAGCAGTTCTTC. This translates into CSASIRGLAGEQFF.

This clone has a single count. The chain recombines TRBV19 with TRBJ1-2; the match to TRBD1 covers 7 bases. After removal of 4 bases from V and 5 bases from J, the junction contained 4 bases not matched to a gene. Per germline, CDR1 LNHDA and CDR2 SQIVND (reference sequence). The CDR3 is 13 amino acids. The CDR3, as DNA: TGTGCCAGTAGTACCCTGGACAGGTATGGCTACACCTTC. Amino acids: CASSTLDRYGYTF.

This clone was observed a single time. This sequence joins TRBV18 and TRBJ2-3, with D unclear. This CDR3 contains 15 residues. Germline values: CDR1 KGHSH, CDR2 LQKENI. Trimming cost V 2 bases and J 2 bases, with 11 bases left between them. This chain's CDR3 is CASSPRRISTDTQYF. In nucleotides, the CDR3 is TGTGCCAGCTCACCAAGGCGGATTTCCACAGATACGCAGTATTTT. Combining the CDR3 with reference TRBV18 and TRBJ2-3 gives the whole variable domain NAGVMQNPRHLVRRRGQEARLRCSPMKGHSHVYWYRQLPEEGLKFMVYLQKENIIDESGMPKERFSAEFPKEGPSILRIQQVVRGDSAAYFCASSPRRISTDTQYFGPGTRLTVL.

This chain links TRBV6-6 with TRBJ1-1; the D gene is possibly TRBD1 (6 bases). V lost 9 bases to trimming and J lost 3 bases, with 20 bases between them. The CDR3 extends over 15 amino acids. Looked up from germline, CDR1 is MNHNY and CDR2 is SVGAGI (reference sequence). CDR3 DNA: TGTGCCAGTACCCGGTTGGGCGAGGGGGACACTGAAGCTTTCTTT. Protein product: CASTRLGEGDTEAFF.

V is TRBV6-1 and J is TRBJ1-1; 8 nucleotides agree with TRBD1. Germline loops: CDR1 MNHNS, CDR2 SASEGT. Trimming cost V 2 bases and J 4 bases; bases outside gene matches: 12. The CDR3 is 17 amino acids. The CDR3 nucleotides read TGTGCCAGCAGTGAATTCGAGGCAGGGGGCTGGGGCACTGAAGCTTTCTTT. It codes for CASSEFEAGGWGTEAFF.

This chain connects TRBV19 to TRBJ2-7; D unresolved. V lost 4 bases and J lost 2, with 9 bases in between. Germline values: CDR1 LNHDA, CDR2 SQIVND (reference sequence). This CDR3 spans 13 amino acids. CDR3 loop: CASSTTTTYEQYF. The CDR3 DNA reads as TGTGCCAGTAGTACGACAACCACCTACGAGCAGTACTTC.

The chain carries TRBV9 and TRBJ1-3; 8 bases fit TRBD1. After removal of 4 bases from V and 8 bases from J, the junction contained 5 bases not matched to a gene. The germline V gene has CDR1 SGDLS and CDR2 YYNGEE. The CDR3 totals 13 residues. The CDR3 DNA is TGTGCCAGCAGCTTAGGACAGGGTGACACCATATATTTT. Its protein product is CASSLGQGDTIYF.

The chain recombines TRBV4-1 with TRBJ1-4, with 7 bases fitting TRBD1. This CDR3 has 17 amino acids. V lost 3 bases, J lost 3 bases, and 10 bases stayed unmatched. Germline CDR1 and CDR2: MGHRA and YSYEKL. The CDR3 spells CASSHRDSRLANEKLFF. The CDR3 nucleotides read TGCGCCAGCAGCCACCGGGACAGCAGGCTGGCTAATGAAAAACTGTTTTTT.

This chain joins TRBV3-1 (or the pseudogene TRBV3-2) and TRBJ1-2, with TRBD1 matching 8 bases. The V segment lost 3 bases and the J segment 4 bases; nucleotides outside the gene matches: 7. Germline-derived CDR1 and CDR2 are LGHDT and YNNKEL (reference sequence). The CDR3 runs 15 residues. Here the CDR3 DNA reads TGTGCCAGCAGCCAGCTACCGACAGGGGCCTATGGCTACACCTTC. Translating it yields CASSQLPTGAYGYTF.

The CDR3 protein is CSAGTGGFYEQYF. The CDR3 DNA reads TGCAGCGCCGGGACAGGGGGCTTTTACGAGCAGTACTTC. The V call is TRBV29-1, the J call TRBJ2-7, with TRBD1 identical over 12 bases. Germline CDR1 SQVTM, CDR2 ANQGSEA. The CDR3 runs to 13 residues. J gave up 4 bases and V 7 bases, and 5 bases lay outside the gene matches.

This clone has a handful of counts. CDR3 bases: TGCGCCAGCAGCTTGGATGGGCAGGGGATTGAAAAACTGTTTTTT. It encodes CASSLDGQGIEKLFF. The chain uses TRBV5-1 and TRBJ1-4; a weak D match, TRBD1 (6 bases). The V end lost 0 bases, the J end lost 7 bases, and 13 bases lay between the germline ends. Germline V lookup: CDR1 SGHRS, CDR2 YFSETQ. This CDR3 region has 15 residues.